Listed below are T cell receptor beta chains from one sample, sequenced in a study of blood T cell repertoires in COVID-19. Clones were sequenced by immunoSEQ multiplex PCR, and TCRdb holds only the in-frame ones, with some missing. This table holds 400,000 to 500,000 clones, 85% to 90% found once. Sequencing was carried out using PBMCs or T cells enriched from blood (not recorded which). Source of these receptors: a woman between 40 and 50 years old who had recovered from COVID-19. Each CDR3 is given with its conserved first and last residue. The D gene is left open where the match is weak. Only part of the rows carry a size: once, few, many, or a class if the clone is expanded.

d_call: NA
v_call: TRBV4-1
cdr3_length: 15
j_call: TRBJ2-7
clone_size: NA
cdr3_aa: CASSQDSPGPYEQYF
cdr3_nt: TGCGCCAGCAGCCAAGACTCCCCAGGCCCCTACGAGCAGTACTTC

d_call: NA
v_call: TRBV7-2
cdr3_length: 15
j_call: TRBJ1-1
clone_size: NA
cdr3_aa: CASSLAGQGRTEAFF
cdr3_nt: TGTGCCAGCAGCTTAGCAGGTCAGGGGCGGACTGAAGCTTTCTTT

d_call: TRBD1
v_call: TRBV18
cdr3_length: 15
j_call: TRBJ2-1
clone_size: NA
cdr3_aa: CASSPGQGAQNEQFF
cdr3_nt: TGTGCCAGCTCCCCCGGACAGGGGGCGCAAAATGAGCAGTTCTTC

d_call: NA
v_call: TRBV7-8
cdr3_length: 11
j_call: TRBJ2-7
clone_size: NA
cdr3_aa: CARFSSYEQYF
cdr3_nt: TGTGCCAGATTCTCGTCCTACGAGCAGTACTTC

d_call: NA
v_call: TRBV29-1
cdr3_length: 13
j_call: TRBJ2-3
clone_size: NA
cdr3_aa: CSVGTRNTDTQYF
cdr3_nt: TGCAGCGTTGGAACCAGAAACACAGATACGCAGTATTTT

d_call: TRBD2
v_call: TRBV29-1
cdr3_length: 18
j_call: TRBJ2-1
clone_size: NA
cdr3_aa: CSVGRESPAGDPYNEQFF
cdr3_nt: TGCAGCGTTGGGAGGGAAAGTCCAGCGGGAGACCCCTACAATGAGCAGTTCTTC

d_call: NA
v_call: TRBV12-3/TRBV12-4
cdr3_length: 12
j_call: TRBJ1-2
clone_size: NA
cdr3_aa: CASSYLRSGYTF
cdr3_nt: TGTGCCAGCAGCTACCTTAGGAGCGGCTACACCTTC

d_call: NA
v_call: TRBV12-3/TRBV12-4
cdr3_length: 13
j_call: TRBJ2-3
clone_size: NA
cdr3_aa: CASKEGSTDTQYF
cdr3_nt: TGTGCCAGCAAGGAGGGCTCCACAGATACGCAGTATTTT

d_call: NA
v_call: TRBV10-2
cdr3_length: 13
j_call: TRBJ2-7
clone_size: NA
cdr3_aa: CASSVSGLGEQYF
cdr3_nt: TGCGCCAGCAGTGTTTCGGGGTTGGGAGAGCAGTACTTC

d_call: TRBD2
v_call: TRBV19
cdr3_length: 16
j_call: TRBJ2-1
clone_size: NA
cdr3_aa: CASSRFILAGFGEQFF
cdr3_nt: TGTGCCAGTAGTAGATTCATCCTAGCGGGGTTCGGTGAGCAGTTCTTC

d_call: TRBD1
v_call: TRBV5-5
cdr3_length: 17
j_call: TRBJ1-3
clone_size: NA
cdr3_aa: CASSLVIRTGPGNTIYF
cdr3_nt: TGTGCCAGCAGCTTGGTGATTAGGACAGGGCCGGGAAACACCATATATTTT

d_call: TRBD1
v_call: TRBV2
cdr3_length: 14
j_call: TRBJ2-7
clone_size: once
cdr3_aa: CASRSRQGRNEQYF
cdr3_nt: TGTGCCAGCAGGAGCCGACAGGGGAGGAACGAGCAGTACTTC

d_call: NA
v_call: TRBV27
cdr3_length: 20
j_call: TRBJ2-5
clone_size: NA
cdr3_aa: CASSLTPTWGRGREQETQYF
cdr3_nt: TGTGCCAGCAGTTTAACCCCAACATGGGGGAGGGGGAGAGAACAAGAGACCCAGTACTTC

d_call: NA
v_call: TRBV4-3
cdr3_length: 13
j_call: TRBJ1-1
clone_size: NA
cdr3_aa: CASSQDKGQSTFF
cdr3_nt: TGCGCCAGCAGCCAAGATAAAGGACAATCGACTTTCTTT

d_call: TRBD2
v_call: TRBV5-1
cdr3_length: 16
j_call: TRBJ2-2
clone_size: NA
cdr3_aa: CASSFLAGVDTGELFF
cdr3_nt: TGCGCCAGCAGCTTTTTAGCGGGAGTCGACACCGGGGAGCTGTTTTTT

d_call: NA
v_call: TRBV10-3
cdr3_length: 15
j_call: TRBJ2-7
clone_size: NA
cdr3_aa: CAISESGDSSYEQYF
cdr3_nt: TGTGCCATCAGTGAGTCGGGGGACTCTTCCTACGAGCAGTACTTC

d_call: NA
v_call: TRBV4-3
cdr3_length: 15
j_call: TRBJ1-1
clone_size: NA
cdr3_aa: CASSQEPFQGLEAFF
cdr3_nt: TGCGCCAGCAGCCAAGAGCCCTTCCAGGGTTTGGAAGCTTTCTTT

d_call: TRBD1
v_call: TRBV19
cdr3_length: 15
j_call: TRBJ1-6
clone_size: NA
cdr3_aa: CASSRQGGPNSPLHF
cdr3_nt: TGTGCCAGTAGTAGACAGGGAGGTCCAAATTCACCCCTCCACTTT

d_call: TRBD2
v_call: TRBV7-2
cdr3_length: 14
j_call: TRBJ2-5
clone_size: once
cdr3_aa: CASSSPPGGETQYF
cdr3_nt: TGTGCCAGCAGCTCCCCTCCGGGAGGGGAGACCCAGTACTTC

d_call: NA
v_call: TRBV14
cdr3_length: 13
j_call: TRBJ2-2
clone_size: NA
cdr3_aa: CASSQDGTGELFF
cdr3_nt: TGTGCCAGCAGCCAAGACGGGACAGGGGAGCTGTTTTTT

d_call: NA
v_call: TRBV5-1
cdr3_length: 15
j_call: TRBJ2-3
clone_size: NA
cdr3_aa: CASSLVVRSTDTQYF
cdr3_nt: TGCGCCAGCAGCTTGGTAGTCAGGAGCACAGATACGCAGTATTTT

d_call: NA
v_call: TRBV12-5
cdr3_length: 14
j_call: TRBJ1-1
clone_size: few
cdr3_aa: CASGRRTGDTEAFF
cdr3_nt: TGTGCTAGTGGGCGGCGTACGGGGGACACTGAAGCTTTCTTT

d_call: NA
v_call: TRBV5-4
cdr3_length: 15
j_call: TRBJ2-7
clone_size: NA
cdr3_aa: CASSSPGGGNYEQYF
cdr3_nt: TGTGCCAGCAGCTCCCCTGGGGGCGGTAACTACGAGCAGTACTTC

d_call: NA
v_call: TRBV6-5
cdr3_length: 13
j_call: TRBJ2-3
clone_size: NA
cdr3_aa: CASSYSHTDTQYF
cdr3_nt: TGTGCCAGCAGTTACTCTCACACAGATACGCAGTATTTT

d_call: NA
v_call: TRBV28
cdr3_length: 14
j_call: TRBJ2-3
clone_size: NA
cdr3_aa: CASSLTGRPDTQYF
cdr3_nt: TGTGCCAGCAGTTTGACAGGGAGGCCAGATACGCAGTATTTT

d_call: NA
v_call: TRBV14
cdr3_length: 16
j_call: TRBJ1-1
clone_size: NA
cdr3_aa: CASSQDLKGRWTEAFF
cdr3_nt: TGTGCCAGCAGCCAAGATCTGAAGGGGCGATGGACTGAAGCTTTCTTT

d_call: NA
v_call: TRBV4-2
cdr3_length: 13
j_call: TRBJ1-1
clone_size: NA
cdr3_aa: CASSQDQTTEAFF
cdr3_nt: TGTGCCAGCAGCCAAGATCAAACTACTGAAGCTTTCTTT

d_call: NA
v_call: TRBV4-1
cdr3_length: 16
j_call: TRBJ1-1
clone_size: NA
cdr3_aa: CASSQVGGRTNTEAFF
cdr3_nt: TGCGCCAGCAGCCAAGTCGGAGGACGGACGAACACTGAAGCTTTCTTT

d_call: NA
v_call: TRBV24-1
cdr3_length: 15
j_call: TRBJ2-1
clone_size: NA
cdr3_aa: CATSDFGSAYNEQFF
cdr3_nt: TGTGCCACCAGTGATTTTGGCAGTGCCTACAATGAGCAGTTCTTC

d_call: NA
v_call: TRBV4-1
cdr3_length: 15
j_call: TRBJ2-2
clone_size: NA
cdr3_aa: CASSQRGTEPGELFF
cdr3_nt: TGCGCCAGCAGCCAACGGGGTACTGAGCCCGGGGAGCTGTTTTTT

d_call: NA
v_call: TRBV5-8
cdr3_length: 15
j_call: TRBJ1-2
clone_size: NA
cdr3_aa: CASSWDFNPNYGYTF
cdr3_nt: TGTGCCAGCAGCTGGGACTTCAACCCGAACTATGGCTACACCTTC

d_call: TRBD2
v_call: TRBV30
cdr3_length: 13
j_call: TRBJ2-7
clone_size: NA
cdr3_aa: CAWGGLAGEEQYF
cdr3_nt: TGTGCCTGGGGAGGACTAGCGGGAGAAGAGCAGTACTTC

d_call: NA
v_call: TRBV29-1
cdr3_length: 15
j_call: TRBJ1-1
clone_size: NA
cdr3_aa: CSVEGRGSGNTEAFF
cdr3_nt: TGCAGCGTTGAAGGGAGGGGTTCCGGGAACACTGAAGCTTTCTTT

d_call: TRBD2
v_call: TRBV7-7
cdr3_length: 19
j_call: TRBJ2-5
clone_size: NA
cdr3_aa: CASSLGTGTSGRGGETQYF
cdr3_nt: TGTGCCAGCAGCTTGGGGACCGGGACTAGCGGGAGAGGTGGTGAGACCCAGTACTTC

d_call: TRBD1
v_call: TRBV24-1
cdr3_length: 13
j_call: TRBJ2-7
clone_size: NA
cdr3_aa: CATSVLTGGEQYF
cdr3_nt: TGTGCCACCAGTGTTCTGACAGGGGGTGAGCAGTACTTC

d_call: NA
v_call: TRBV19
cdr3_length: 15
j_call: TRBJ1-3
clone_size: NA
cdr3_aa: CASSMQGLSGNTIYF
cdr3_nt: TGTGCCAGTAGTATGCAGGGCCTCTCTGGAAACACCATATATTTT

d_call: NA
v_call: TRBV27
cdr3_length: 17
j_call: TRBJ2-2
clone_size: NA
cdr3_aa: CASSFGQGILNTGELFF
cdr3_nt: TGTGCCAGCAGTTTTGGACAAGGAATATTGAACACCGGGGAGCTGTTTTTT

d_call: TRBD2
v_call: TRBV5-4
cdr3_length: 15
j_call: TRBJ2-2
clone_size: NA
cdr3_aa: CASTPGGSDTGELFF
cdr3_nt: TGTGCCAGCACCCCGGGAGGGTCAGACACCGGGGAGCTGTTTTTT

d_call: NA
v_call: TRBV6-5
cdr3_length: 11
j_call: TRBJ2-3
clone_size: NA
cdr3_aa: CASTRGDTQYF
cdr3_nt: TGTGCCAGCACCCGGGGGGATACGCAGTATTTT

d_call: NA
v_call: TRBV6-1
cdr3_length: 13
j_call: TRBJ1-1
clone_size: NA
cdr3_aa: CASSERLSGEAFF
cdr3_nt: TGTGCCAGCAGTGAAAGGCTCAGCGGTGAAGCTTTCTTT

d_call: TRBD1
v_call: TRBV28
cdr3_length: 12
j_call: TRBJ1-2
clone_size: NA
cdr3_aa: CASTPDRAGYTF
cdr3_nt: TGTGCCAGCACCCCGGACAGGGCCGGCTACACCTTC

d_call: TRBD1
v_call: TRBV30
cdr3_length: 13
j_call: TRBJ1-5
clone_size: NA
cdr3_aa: CAWEDRGNQPQHF
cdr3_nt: TGTGCCTGGGAGGACAGGGGGAATCAGCCCCAGCATTTT

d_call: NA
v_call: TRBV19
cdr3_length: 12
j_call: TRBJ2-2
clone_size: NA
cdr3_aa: CASSEFTGELFF
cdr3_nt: TGTGCCAGTAGTGAGTTCACCGGGGAGCTGTTTTTT

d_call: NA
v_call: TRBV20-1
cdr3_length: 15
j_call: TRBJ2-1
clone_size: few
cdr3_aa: CSASGRGSSYNEQFF
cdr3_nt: TGCAGTGCTAGTGGTCGGGGTAGCTCCTACAATGAGCAGTTCTTC

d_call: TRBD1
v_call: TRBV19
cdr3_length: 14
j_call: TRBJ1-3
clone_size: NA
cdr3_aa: CASRGGLGGNTIYF
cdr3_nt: TGTGCCAGTCGAGGGGGCTTGGGTGGAAACACCATATATTTT

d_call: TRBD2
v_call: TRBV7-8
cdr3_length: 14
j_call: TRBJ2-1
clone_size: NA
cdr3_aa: CASSFSGGRNEQFF
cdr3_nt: TGTGCCAGCAGCTTTAGCGGGGGGAGAAATGAGCAGTTCTTC

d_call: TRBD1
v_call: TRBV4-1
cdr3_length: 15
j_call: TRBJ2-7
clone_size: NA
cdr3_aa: CASSQQGQGLYEQYF
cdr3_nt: TGCGCCAGCAGCCAACAGGGACAGGGTCTTTACGAGCAGTACTTC

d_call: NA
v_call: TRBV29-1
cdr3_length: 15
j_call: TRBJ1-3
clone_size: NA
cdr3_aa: CSVESPNHTGNTIYF
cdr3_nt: TGCAGCGTTGAAAGTCCCAATCACACTGGAAACACCATATATTTT

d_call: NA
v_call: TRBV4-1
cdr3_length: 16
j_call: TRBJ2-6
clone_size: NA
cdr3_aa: CASSQERETGANVLTF
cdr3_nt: TGCGCCAGCAGCCAGGAGAGGGAAACTGGGGCCAACGTCCTGACTTTC

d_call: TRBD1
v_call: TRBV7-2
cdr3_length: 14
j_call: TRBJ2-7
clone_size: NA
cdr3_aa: CASSLGGGAYEQYF
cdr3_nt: TGTGCCAGCAGCTTAGGAGGGGGCGCCTACGAGCAGTACTTC

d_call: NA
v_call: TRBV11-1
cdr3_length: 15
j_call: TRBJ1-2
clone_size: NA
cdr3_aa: CASSLSMDINYGYTF
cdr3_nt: TGTGCCAGCAGCTTAAGTATGGACATTAACTATGGCTACACCTTC

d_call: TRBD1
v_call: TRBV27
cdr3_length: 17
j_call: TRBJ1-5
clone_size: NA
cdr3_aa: CASSPFNRGMRNQPQHF
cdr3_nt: TGTGCCAGCAGCCCGTTCAACAGGGGGATGCGCAATCAGCCCCAGCATTTT

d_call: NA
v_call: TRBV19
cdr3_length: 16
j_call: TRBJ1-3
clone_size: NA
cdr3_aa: CASSMPQAYSGNTIYF
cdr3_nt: TGTGCCAGTAGTATGCCCCAGGCCTACTCTGGAAACACCATATATTTT